The 21 T cell receptor beta chains below were found in one sample sequenced in a study of cytomegalovirus exposure and HLA in healthy donors. A multiplex PCR was run with 60 Vbeta primers and 13 Jbeta primers. Generated by immunoSEQ multiplex PCR, the TCRdb table keeps only in-frame clones and is missing some. The data show some 130,000 clones, with around 80% seen just once and 4% held by the top ten. Input material: PBMCs. Receptor source: a woman aged 40 to 50 in good health and CMV-seronegative.

This chain uses TRBV13 with TRBJ2-2; the match to TRBD2 covers 7 bases. Germline V lookup: CDR1 PRHDT, CDR2 FYEKMQ (reference sequence). V shed 1 base and J 1 base; nucleotides not matched to a gene: 6. This CDR3 region has 17 residues. In DNA, the CDR3 is TGTGCCAGCAGCTTAGAACTATCTAGCGGGAACACCGGGGAGCTGTTTTTT. This encodes CASSLELSSGNTGELFF.

The V call is TRBV4-2, the J call TRBJ1-3; D may be TRBD1 (5 bases). Between the trimmed V and J ends, which lost 0 bases and 4 bases, there was a span of 16 bases. The CDR3 spans 17 residues. Germline CDR1 reads LGHNA; CDR2 reads YNFKEQ. Here the CDR3 DNA reads TGTGCCAGCAGCCAAGAGTCCGGGACTCTGGGGGGAAACACCATATATTTT. Translation: CASSQESGTLGGNTIYF.

The chain is built from TRBV19 and TRBJ1-3, with TRBD1 matching over 7 bases. J gave up 0 bases and V 9 bases, and 11 bases lay outside the gene matches. The CDR3 consists of 16 residues. From germline, CDR1 is LNHDA and CDR2 SQIVND (reference sequence). This chain's CDR3 is CASSEGARVSGNTIYF. The CDR3 DNA reads as TGTGCCAGCAGTGAGGGGGCGAGGGTCTCTGGAAACACCATATATTTT.

V and J are TRBV6-5 and TRBJ2-3; 9 nucleotides match TRBD1. This CDR3 is 15 amino acids long. Per the germline V gene, CDR1 is MNHEY and CDR2 is SVGAGI. V dropped 0 bases and J dropped 7; count of bases not matched to a gene: 5. The CDR3: CASSYSGQGHNTQYF. CDR3 in DNA: TGTGCCAGCAGTTACTCGGGACAGGGACACAATACGCAGTATTTT.

The rearrangement links TRBV13 to TRBJ2-7; TRBD1 agrees at 8 bases. The germline V gene encodes CDR1 PRHDT and CDR2 FYEKMQ (reference sequence). The V gene end was trimmed by 6 bases and the J gene end by 6 bases; junction bases not matched to a gene: 7. The length of the CDR3 is 13 residues. CDR3 sequence reads: CASRQPGGGEQYF. Written as DNA, the CDR3 is TGTGCCAGCAGGCAACCAGGGGGCGGCGAGCAGTACTTC.

CDR3 DNA: TGTGCCAGTACCCCTAGATGGGACAGGGGAGGGTCCAACGTCCTGACTTTC. This translates into CASTPRWDRGGSNVLTF. V gene TRBV19 combines with J gene TRBJ2-6, with TRBD1 matching over 10 bases. CDR1 and CDR2 from the germline V gene are LNHDA and SQIVND (reference sequence). With V trimmed by 7 bases and J by 8 bases, 14 bases remained unmatched. The CDR3 runs to 17 residues.

V usage is TRBV9 and J usage is TRBJ2-2; 8 bases line up with TRBD1. Trimming cost V 3 bases and J 6 bases; bases outside gene matches: 4. Germline V gives CDR1 SGDLS, CDR2 YYNGEE. The CDR3 has 14 residues. The CDR3 DNA reads as TGTGCCAGCAGCGGGCAGGGGGCTGCCGGGGAGCTGTTTTTT. Translating it yields CASSGQGAAGELFF.

The CDR3 loop is CASSSGGDNGYTF. The CDR3 DNA reads as TGCGCCAGCAGCTCGGGAGGGGACAATGGCTACACCTTC. The J gene is TRBJ1-2, the V gene TRBV5-1; possibly TRBD1 for D (6 bases). Germline V gene lookup returns CDR1 SGHRS and CDR2 YFSETQ. Trimming cost V 3 bases and J 6 bases, with 12 bases left between them. The CDR3 consists of 13 residues.

The genes are TRBV15 and TRBJ2-1, with 8 positions matching TRBD2. The CDR3 is 16 amino acids. From germline, CDR1 is LNHNV and CDR2 YYDKDF (reference sequence). Losses at the gene ends were 5 bases for V and 4 bases for J; bases not matched to a gene: 10. In DNA, the CDR3 is TGTGCCACCAGCTCTCCGGCTAGCGGGTGGTACAATGAGCAGTTCTTC. Its protein is CATSSPASGWYNEQFF.

The chain's CDR3 is CASSKLRGGDEQYF. The DNA of the CDR3 is TGTGCCAGCAGCAAACTAAGGGGGGGGGACGAGCAGTACTTC. J is TRBJ2-7 and V is TRBV21-1; TRBD2, the table's D call, was not compared with the DNA. TRBV21-1 is assigned pseudogene status. The CDR3 is made up of 14 amino acids.

The V call is TRBV5-1, the J call TRBJ2-5, with 11 nucleotides matching TRBD2. CDR3 size: 15 residues. CDR1 and CDR2 from the germline V gene are SGHRS and YFSETQ. The trim removed 4 bases at V and 3 bases at J, leaving 5 bases unmatched. DNA of the CDR3: TGCGCCAGCAGCGCAGGGACTAGCGGAGAAGAGACCCAGTACTTC. It encodes CASSAGTSGEETQYF. Variable domain in full (rest from reference TRBV5-1 and TRBJ2-5): KAGVTQTPRYLIKTRGQQVTLSCSPISGHRSVSWYQQTPGQGLQFLFEYFSETQRNKGNFPGRFSGRQFSNSRSEMNVSTLELGDSALYLCASSAGTSGEETQYFGPGTRLLVL.

This chain uses TRBV9 with TRBJ2-1; TRBD1 matches at 7 bases. The J segment lost 6 bases and the V segment lost 1 base, leaving 7 bases of the junction unmatched. The germline CDR1 and CDR2 sequences are SGDLS and YYNGEE. The CDR3 consists of 15 residues. CDR3 sequence reads: CASSVSQDRTNEQFF. In DNA form, the CDR3 reads TGTGCCAGCAGCGTAAGCCAGGACAGGACCAATGAGCAGTTCTTC.

This rearrangement joins TRBV5-4 to TRBJ2-1; 12 nucleotides agree with TRBD2. The CDR3 is 17 amino acids. Trimming took 4 bases from V and 0 from J; bases not matched to a gene: 5. Germline CDR1 reads SGHNT; CDR2 reads YYREEE (reference sequence). The CDR3 region is CASSDGLAGYSYNEQFF. In DNA, the CDR3 is TGTGCCAGCAGCGATGGACTAGCGGGATACTCCTACAATGAGCAGTTCTTC.

J is TRBJ2-1 and V is TRBV7-2; 8 bases line up with TRBD2. Germline CDR1 SGHTA, CDR2 FQGNSA. V lost 6 bases, J lost 1 base, and 11 bases stayed unmatched. CDR3 length: 17 amino acids. The CDR3 nucleotides read TGTGCCAGCAGAGATCTGACTAGCGACCTATCCTACAATGAGCAGTTCTTC. Translation: CASRDLTSDLSYNEQFF.

V usage is TRBV2 and J usage is TRBJ1-1, with D hard to call. Germline lookup yields CDR1 SNHLY and CDR2 FYNNEI. This CDR3 region has 13 residues. With 6 bases removed from V and 2 bases from J, the gap between germline ends came to 10 bases. CDR3 sequence reads: CASSGTVNTEAFF. Here the CDR3 DNA reads TGTGCCAGCAGCGGCACAGTAAACACTGAAGCTTTCTTT.

The chain joins TRBV5-1 to TRBJ2-2; the D gene is possibly TRBD2 (5 bases). Germline values: CDR1 SGHRS, CDR2 YFSETQ. V was shortened by 0 bases and J by 5 bases, with 11 bases between the two germline ends. The CDR3 sequence is 15 residues long. The CDR3 region is CASSLDTPGTGELFF. CDR3 sequence (DNA): TGCGCCAGCAGCTTGGACACGCCGGGGACCGGGGAGCTGTTTTTT.

The chain carries TRBV21-1 and TRBJ1-5. TRBV21-1 is described as a pseudogene. This CDR3 spans 16 amino acids. As DNA, the CDR3 is TGTGCCAGCAGCAAAGGGGGGGGCGGGCCTCTGCAGCCCCAGCATTTT. Translating gives CASSKGGGGPLQPQHF.

J is TRBJ2-2 and V is TRBV27; 7 bases map to TRBD1. Germline assignment: CDR1 MNHEY and CDR2 SMNVEV (reference sequence). J lost 4 bases, V lost 5 bases, and 1 base had no gene match. The CDR3 covers 13 residues. The CDR3 is CASSGTVTGELFF. CDR3 nucleotide sequence: TGTGCCAGCAGTGGGACAGTCACCGGGGAGCTGTTTTTT.

V and J are TRBV6-1 and TRBJ2-7; TRBD2 matches 12 bases. CDR1 is MNHNS, CDR2 SASEGT, per germline. This CDR3 has 23 residues. V shed 2 bases and J 7 bases; nucleotides not matched to a gene: 30. CDR3 coding DNA: TGTGCCAGCAGTGAACCGGAAAGGACTAGCGGGACCTCAAGAATTCCCTTCCCCTTTGAGCAGTACTTC. Translated: CASSEPERTSGTSRIPFPFEQYF.

J is TRBJ2-1 and V is TRBV4-3, with D perhaps matching TRBD2 (6 bases). The CDR3 runs to 14 residues. Trimming removed 4 bases at V and 7 bases at J, with 14 bases between. The V gene's germline CDR1 is LGHNA and CDR2 YSLEER. The CDR3 bases are TGCGCCAGCAGCCGCGGGATAGGACGGAATGAGCAGTTCTTC. Protein sequence: CASSRGIGRNEQFF.

There are a few counts of this clone. This chain joins TRBV6-5 and TRBJ1-6; 9 nucleotides align to TRBD1. Germline lookup yields CDR1 MNHEY and CDR2 SVGAGI. After removal of 3 bases from V and 10 bases from J, the junction contained 7 bases not matched to a gene. This CDR3 is 15 amino acids long. CDR3 nucleotide sequence: TGTGCCAGCAGTTATTTGGACAGGGGAAACTCACCCCTCCACTTT. It specifies CASSYLDRGNSPLHF.